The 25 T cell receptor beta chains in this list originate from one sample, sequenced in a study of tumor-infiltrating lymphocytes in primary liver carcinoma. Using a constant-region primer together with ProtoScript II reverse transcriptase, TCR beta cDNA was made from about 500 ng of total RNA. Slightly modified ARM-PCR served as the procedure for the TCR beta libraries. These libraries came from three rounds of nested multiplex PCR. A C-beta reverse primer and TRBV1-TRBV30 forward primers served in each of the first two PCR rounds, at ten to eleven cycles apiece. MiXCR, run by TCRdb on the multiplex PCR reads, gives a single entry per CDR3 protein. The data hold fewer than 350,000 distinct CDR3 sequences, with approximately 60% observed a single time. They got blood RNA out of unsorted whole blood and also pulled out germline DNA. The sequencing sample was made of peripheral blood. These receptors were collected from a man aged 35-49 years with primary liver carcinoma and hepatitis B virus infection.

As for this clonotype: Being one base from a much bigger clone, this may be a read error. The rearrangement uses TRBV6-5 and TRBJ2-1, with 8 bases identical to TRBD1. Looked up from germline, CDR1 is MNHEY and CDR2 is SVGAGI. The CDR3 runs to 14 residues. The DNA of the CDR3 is TGTGCCAGCAGTTACGAGCAGGGGGCAAATGAGCAGTCCTTC. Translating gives CASSYEQGANEQSF.

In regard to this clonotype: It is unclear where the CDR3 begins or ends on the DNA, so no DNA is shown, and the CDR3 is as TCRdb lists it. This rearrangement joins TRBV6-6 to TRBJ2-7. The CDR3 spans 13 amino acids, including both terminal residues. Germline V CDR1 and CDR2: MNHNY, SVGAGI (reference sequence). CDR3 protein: CASSTSTVGEQYF.

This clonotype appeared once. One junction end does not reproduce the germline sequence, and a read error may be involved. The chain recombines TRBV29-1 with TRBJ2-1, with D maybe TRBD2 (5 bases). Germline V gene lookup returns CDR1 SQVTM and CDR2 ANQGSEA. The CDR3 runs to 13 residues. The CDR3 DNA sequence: TGCAGCGTTGATGAAGGAGGTACCAATGAGCAGTCCTTC. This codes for CSVDEGGTNEQSF.

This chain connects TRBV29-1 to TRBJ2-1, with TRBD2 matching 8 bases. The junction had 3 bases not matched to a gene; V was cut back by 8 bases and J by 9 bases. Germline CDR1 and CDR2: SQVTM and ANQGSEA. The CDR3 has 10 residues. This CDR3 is CSTGGGEQFF. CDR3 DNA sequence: TGCAGCACGGGGGGGGGTGAGCAGTTCTTC.

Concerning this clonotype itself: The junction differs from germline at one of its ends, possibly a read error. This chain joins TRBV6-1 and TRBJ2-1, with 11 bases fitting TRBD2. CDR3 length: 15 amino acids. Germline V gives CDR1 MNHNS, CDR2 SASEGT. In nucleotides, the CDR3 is TGTGCCAGCAATGAAACTAGCGGGAGCTACAATGAGCAGTTCTTC. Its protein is CASNETSGSYNEQFF.

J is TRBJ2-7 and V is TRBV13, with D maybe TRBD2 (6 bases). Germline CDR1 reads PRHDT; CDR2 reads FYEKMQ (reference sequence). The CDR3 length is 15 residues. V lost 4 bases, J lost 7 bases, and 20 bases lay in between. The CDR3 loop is CASSSTRGTVIEQYF. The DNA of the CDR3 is TGTGCCAGCAGCTCGACTCGCGGGACCGTGATTGAGCAGTACTTC.

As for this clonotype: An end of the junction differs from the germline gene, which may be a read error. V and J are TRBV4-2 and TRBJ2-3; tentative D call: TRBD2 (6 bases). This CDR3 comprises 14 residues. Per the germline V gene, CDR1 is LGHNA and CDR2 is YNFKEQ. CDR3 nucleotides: TGTGACAGCAGCCAAGAAAGGGGAGGCGATACGCAGTATTTT. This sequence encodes CDSSQERGGDTQYF.

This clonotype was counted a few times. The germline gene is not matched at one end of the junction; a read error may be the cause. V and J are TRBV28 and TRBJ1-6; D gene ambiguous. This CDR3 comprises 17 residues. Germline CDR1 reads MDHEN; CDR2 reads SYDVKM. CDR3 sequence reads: CSSSLDRILSYNSPLHF. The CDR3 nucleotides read TGTTCCAGCAGTTTGGATAGGATATTGTCCTATAATTCACCCCTCCACTTT.

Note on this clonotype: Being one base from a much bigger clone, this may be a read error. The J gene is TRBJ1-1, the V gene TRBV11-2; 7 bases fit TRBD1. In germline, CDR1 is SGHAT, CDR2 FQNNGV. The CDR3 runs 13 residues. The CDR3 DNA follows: TGTGTCAGCAGCTTCGGACAGGTCCCTGAAGCTTTCTTT. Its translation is CVSSFGQVPEAFF.

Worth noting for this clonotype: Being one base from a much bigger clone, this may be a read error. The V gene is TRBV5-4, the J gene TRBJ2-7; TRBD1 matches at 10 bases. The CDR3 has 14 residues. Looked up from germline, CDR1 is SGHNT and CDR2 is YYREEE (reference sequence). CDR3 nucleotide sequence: TGTGTCAGCAGCCCCGAAAGGACAGGGGGAGAGCAGTACTTC. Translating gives CVSSPERTGGEQYF. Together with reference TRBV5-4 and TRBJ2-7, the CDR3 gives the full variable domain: ETGVTQSPTHLIKTRGQQVTLRCSSQSGHNTVSWYQQALGQGPQFIFQYYREEENGRGNFPPRFSGLQFPNYSSELNVNALELDDSALYLCVSSPERTGGEQYFGPGTRLTVT.

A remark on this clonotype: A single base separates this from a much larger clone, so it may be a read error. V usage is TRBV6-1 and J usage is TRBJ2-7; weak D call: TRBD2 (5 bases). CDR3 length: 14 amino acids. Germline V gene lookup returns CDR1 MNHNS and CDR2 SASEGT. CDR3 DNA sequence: TGTGCCAGCAGTGAAGTCGGGGTTTCCTACAAGCAGTACTTC. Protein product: CASSEVGVSYKQYF.

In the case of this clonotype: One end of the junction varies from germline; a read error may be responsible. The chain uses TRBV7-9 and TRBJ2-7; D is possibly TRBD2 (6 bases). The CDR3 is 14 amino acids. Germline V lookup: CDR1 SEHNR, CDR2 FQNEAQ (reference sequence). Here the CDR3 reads CASGLEGLSYEQYF. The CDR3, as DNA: TGTGCCAGCGGCTTAGAGGGACTCTCCTACGAGCAGTACTTC. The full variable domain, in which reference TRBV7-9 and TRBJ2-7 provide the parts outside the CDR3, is DTGVSQNPRHKITKRGQNVTFRCDPISEHNRLYWYRQTLGQGPEFLTYFQNEAQLEKSRLLSDRFSAERPKGSFSTLEIQRTEQGDSAMYLCASGLEGLSYEQYFGPGTRLTVT.

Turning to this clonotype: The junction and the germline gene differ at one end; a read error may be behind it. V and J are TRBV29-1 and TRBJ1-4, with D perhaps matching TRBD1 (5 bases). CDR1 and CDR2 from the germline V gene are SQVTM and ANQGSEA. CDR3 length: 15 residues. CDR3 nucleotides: TGCAGCGTTGCCCGGGGCAGGGATGGAAGTGAAAAACTGTATTTT. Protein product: CSVARGRDGSEKLYF.

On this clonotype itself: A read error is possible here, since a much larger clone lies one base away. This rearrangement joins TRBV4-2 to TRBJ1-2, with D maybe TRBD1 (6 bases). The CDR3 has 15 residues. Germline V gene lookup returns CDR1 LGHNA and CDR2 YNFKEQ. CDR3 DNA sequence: TGTGTCAGCAGCCAGGGGACGGTCACTAACTATGGCTACACCTTC. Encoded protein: CVSSQGTVTNYGYTF.

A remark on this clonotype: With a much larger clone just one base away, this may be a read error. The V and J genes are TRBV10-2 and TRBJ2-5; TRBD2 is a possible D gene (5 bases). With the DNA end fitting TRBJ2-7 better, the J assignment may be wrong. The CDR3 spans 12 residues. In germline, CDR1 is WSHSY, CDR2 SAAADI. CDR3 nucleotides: TGCGCCAGCAGCATACAAGGAGGCGAGCAGTACTTC. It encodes CASSIQGGEQYF.

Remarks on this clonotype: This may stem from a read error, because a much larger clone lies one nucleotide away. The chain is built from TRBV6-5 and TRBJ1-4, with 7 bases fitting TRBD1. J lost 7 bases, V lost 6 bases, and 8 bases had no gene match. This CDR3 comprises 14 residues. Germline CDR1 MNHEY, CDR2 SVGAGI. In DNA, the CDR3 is TGTGCCAGCAGCCTAGACAGGGTCACTGAAAAACTGTTTTTT. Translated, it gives CASSLDRVTEKLFF.

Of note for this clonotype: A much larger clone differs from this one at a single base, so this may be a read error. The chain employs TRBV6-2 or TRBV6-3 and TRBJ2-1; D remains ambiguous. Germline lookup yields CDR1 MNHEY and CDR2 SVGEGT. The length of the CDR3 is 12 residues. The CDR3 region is CASSYSRNEQSF. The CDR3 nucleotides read TGTGCCAGCAGTTACTCTCGCAATGAGCAGTCCTTC.

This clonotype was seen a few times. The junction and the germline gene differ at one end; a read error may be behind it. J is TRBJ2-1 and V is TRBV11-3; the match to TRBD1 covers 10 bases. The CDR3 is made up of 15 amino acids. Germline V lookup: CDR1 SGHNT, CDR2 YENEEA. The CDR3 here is CAGSALGQGLNEQFF. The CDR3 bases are TGTGCCGGCAGCGCCCTGGGACAGGGGCTCAATGAGCAGTTCTTC.

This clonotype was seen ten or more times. The CDR3 nucleotides are TGCGCCAGCAGAGGGGGACAGGGTGAAGAGCAGTACTTC. Encoded protein: CASRGGQGEEQYF. The chain uses TRBV4-1 and TRBJ2-7; TRBD1 aligns across 9 bases. The CDR3 consists of 13 residues. V was pared by 6 bases and J by 7 bases, with 7 bases of the junction left unmatched. Germline CDR1 reads MGHRA; CDR2 reads YSYEKL.

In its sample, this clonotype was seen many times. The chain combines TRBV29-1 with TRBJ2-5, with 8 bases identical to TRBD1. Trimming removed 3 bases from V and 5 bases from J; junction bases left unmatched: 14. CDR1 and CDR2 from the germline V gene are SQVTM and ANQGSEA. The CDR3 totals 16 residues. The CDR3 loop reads CSVDDRGEAHWETQYF. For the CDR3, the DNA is TGCAGCGTTGATGACAGGGGAGAGGCTCATTGGGAGACCCAGTACTTC.

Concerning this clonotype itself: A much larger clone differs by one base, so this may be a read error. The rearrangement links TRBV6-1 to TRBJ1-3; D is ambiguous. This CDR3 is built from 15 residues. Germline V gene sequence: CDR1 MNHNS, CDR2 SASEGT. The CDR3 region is CASSELRISGDTIYF. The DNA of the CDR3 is TGTGCCAGCAGTGAACTACGTATCTCTGGAGACACCATATATTTT.

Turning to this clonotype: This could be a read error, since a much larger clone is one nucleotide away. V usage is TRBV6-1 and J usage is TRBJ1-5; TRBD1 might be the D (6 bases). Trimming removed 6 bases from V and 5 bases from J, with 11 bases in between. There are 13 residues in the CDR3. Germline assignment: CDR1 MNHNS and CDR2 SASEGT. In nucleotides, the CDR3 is TGTGCCAGCAGAGGGACAAGGGATCAGCCCCAGCATTTT. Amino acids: CASRGTRDQPQHF.

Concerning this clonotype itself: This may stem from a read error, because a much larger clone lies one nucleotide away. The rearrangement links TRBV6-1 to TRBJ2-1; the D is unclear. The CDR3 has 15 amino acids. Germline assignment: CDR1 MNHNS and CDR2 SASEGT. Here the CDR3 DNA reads TGTGCCAGCAGTGAAATTGACGGGTCCTACAATGGGCAGTTCTTC. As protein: CASSEIDGSYNGQFF.

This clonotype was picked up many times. The CDR3: CSVAETSSVNEQFF. DNA for the CDR3: TGCAGCGTTGCGGAGACCTCGAGCGTCAATGAGCAGTTCTTC. J is TRBJ2-1 and V is TRBV29-1; D gene unclear. The ends were cut back, 4 bases at V and 6 bases at J, with 16 bases in the middle. Germline V gives CDR1 SQVTM, CDR2 ANQGSEA. This CDR3 contains 14 residues.

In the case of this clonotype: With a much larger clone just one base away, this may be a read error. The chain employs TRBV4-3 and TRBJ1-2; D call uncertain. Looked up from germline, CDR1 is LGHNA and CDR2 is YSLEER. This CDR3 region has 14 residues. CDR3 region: CACSQERQLYGYTF. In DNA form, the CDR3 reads TGCGCCTGCAGCCAAGAACGGCAGTTGTATGGCTACACCTTC.